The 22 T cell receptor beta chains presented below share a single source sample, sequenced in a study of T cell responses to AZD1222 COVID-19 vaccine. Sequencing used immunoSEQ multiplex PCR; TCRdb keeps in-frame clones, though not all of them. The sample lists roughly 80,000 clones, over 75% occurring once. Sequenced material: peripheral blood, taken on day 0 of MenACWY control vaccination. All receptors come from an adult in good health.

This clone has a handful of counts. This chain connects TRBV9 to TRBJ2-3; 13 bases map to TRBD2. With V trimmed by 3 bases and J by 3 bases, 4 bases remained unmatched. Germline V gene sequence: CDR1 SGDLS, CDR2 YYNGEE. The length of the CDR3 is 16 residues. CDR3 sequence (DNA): TGTGCCAGCAGCGCACTAGCGGGAGGGTGGACAGATACGCAGTATTTT. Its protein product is CASSALAGGWTDTQYF.

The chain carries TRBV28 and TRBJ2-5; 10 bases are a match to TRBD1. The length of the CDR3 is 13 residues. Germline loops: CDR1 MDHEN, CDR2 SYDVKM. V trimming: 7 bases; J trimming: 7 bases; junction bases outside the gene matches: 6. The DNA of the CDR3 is TGTGCCAGCATTGACAGGGGGCGAGGGACCCAGTACTTC. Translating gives CASIDRGRGTQYF.

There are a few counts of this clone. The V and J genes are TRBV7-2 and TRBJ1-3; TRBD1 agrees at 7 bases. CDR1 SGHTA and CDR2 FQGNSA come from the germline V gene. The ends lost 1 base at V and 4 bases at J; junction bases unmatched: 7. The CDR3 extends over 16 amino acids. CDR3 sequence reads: CASSLVGGLDGNTIYF. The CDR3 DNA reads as TGTGCCAGCAGCTTAGTAGGGGGCTTGGACGGAAACACCATATATTTT.

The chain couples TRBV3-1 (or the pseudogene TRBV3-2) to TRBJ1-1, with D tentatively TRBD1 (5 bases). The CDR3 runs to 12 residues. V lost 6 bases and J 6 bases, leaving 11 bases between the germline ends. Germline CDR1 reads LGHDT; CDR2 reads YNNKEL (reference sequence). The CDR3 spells CASRRQGAEAFF. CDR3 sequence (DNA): TGTGCCAGCAGGCGTCAGGGTGCTGAAGCTTTCTTT.

In nucleotides, the CDR3 is TGCGCCAGCAGCCAAGCGCGGAGGACTGAAGCTTTCTTT. The encoded protein is CASSQARRTEAFF. This chain uses TRBV4-3 with TRBJ1-1; D not resolved. V lost 1 base, J lost 5 bases, and 8 bases lay in between. Germline assignment: CDR1 LGHNA and CDR2 YSLEER. The CDR3 consists of 13 residues.

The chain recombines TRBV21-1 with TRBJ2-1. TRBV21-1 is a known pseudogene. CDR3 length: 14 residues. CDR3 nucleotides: TGTGCCAGCAGCGGGAAAAAGGAACACAATGAGCAGTTCTTC. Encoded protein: CASSGKKEHNEQFF.

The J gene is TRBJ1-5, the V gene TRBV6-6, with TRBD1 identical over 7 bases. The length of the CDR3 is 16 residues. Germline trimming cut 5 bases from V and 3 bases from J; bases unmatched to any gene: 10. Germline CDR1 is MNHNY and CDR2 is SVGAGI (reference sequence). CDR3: CASSPQGLANNQPQHF. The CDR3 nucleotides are TGTGCCAGCAGTCCACAGGGGTTGGCCAACAATCAGCCCCAGCATTTT.

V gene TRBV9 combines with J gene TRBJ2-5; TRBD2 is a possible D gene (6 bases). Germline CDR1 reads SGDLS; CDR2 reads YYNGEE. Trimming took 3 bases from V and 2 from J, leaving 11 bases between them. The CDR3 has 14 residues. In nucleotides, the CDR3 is TGTGCCAGCAGCGGACTGGGGGGTCAAGAGACCCAGTACTTC. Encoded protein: CASSGLGGQETQYF. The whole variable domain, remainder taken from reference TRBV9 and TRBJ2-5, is DSGVTQTPKHLITATGQRVTLRCSPRSGDLSVYWYQQSLDQGLQFLIQYYNGEERAKGNILERFSAQQFPDLHSELNLSSLELGDSALYFCASSGLGGQETQYFGPGTRLLVL.

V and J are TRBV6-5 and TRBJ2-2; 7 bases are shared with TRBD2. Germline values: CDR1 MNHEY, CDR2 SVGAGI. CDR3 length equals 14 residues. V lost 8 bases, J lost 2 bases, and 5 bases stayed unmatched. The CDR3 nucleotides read TGTGCCAGCGGGGGGAGGGCCAACACCGGGGAGCTGTTTTTT. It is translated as CASGGRANTGELFF.

Here the CDR3 reads CASSMPGRANYGYTF. CDR3 DNA: TGTGCCAGTAGTATGCCGGGCCGTGCTAACTATGGCTACACCTTC. The rearrangement links TRBV19 to TRBJ1-2; D not certain. The germline V and J ends were trimmed by 3 bases and 0 bases, with 11 bases remaining between them. Germline V gives CDR1 LNHDA, CDR2 SQIVND (reference sequence). The CDR3 is 15 amino acids.

CDR3 loop: CASRPRTGDYEQYF. The DNA for the CDR3 is TGTGCCAGCAGGCCCAGGACAGGGGATTACGAGCAGTACTTC. V gene TRBV2 combines with J gene TRBJ2-7; 9 bases fit TRBD1. This CDR3 has 14 amino acids. Germline CDR1 SNHLY, CDR2 FYNNEI. V dropped 6 bases and J dropped 4; count of bases not matched to a gene: 7. The variable domain in full, completed from reference TRBV2 and TRBJ2-7, reads EPEVTQTPSHQVTQMGQEVILRCVPISNHLYFYWYRQILGQKVEFLVSFYNNEISEKSEIFDDQFSVERPDGSNFTLKIRSTKLEDSAMYFCASRPRTGDYEQYFGPGTRLTVT.

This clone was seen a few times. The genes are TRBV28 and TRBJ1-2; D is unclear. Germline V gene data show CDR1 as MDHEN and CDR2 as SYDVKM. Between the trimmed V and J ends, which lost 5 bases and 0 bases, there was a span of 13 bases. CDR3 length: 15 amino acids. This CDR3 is CASSVYSEANYGYTF. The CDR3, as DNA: TGTGCCAGCAGTGTATATTCCGAAGCTAACTATGGCTACACCTTC.

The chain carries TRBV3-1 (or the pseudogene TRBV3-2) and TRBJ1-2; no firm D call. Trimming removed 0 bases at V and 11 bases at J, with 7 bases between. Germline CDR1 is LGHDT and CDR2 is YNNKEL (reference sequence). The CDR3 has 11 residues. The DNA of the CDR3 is TGTGCCAGCAGCCAAGATAAGTGGTACACCTTC. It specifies CASSQDKWYTF.

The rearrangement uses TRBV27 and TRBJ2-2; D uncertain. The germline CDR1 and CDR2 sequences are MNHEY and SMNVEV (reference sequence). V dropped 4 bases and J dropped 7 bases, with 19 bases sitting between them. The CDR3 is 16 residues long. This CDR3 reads CASSSVDGSIVGELFF. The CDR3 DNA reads TGTGCCAGCAGTTCCGTGGACGGCAGTATTGTCGGGGAGCTGTTTTTT.

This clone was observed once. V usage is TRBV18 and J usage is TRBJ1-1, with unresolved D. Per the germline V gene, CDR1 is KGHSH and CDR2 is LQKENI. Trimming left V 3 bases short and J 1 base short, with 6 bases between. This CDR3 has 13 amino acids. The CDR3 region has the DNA TGTGCCAGCTCACCGCTGGCGAACACTGAAGCTTTCTTT. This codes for CASSPLANTEAFF.

For the CDR3, the DNA is TGCGCCAGCAGCCCGAACGCGGGAGGACCTTACAATGAGCAGTTCTTC. This gives the protein CASSPNAGGPYNEQFF. This chain uses TRBV5-1 with TRBJ2-1; 8 nucleotides agree with TRBD2. The J segment lost 4 bases and the V segment lost 4 bases, leaving 10 bases of the junction unmatched. The CDR3 is 16 residues long. Germline assignment: CDR1 SGHRS and CDR2 YFSETQ.

The CDR3 DNA reads as TGCGCCAGCAGTGAGTCGAGCCTAGCGGCCTCCTACAATGAGCAGTTCTTC. Translated: CASSESSLAASYNEQFF. The gene calls are TRBV10-1 and TRBJ2-1, with 7 bases identical to TRBD2. Germline-derived CDR1 and CDR2 are WNHNN and SYGVQD (reference sequence). CDR3 length: 17 residues. V was clipped by 0 bases and J by 0 bases; unmatched bases: 5.

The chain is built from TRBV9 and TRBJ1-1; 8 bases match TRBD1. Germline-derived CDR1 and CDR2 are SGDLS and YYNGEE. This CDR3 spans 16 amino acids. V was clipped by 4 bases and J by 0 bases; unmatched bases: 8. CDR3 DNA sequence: TGTGCCAGCAGCCCGCGACAGGGGTTCATGAACACTGAAGCTTTCTTT. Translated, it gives CASSPRQGFMNTEAFF. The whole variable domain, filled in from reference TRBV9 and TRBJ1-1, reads DSGVTQTPKHLITATGQRVTLRCSPRSGDLSVYWYQQSLDQGLQFLIQYYNGEERAKGNILERFSAQQFPDLHSELNLSSLELGDSALYFCASSPRQGFMNTEAFFGQGTRLTVV.

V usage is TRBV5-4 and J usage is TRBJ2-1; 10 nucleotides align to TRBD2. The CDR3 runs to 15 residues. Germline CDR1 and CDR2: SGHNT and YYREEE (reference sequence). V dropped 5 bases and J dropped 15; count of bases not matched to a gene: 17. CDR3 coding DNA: TGTGCCAGCAGTTCGGACGGTGCTAGCGGGAGTTATCGGTTCTTC. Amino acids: CASSSDGASGSYRFF.

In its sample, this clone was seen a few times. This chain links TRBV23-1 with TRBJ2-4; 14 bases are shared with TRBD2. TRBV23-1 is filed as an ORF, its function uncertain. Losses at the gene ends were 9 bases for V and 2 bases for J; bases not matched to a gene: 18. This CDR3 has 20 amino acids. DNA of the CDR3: TGCGCCAGTATCACACCAACCGGGACTAGCGGGAGTGTCCCCAAAAACATTCAGTACTTC. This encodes CASITPTGTSGSVPKNIQYF.

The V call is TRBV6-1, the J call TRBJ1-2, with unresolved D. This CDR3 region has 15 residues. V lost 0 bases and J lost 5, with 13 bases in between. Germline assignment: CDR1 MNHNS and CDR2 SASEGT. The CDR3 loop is CASSEAHQGLYGYTF. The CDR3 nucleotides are TGTGCCAGCAGTGAAGCTCACCAAGGGTTATATGGCTACACCTTC.

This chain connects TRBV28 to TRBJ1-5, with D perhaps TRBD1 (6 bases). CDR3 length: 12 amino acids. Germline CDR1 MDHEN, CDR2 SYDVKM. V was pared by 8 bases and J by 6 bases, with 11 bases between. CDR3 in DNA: TGTGCCAGCTATACAGGGAGTCAGCCCCAGCATTTT. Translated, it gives CASYTGSQPQHF.